This T cell receptor beta chain was sequenced in a study of cytomegalovirus exposure and HLA in healthy donors. For the study at large: Earlier, 100 million to 130 million unique TCR beta sequences were recovered from about 200 million T cells by an analysis. Within an early data release were 85 million or so unique TCRs drawn from HLA-typed donors.

V was pared by 0 bases and J by 4 bases, with 9 bases between. The V gene's germline CDR1 is LNHDA and CDR2 SQIVND (reference sequence). CDR3 length equals 15 residues. On this clone: Its antigen is still unknown.

Overall study findings and caveats: Overall, some 160 TCR beta chains were annotated as cytomegalovirus-associated.

A multiplex PCR was run with 60 Vbeta primers and 13 Jbeta primers. Libraries were prepared by immunoSEQ multiplex PCR; TCRdb keeps only in-frame clonotypes and omits some of them. The table includes 120,000 or so clones, more than 60% detected once. This TCR was sampled from a woman in her forties or fifties in good health and CMV-seropositive. The V call is TRBV19, the J call TRBJ2-2; no definite D call. Sequencing used PBMCs. CDR3 region: CASSIEHPGTGELFF. CDR3 nucleotide sequence: TGTGCCAGTAGTATAGAACACCCGGGCACCGGGGAGCTGTTTTTT. The full variable domain, rest sourced from reference TRBV19 and TRBJ2-2, is DGGITQSPKYLFRKEGQNVTLSCEQNLNHDAMYWYRQDPGQGLRLIYYSQIVNDFQKGDIAEGYSVSREKKESFPLTVTSAQKNPTAFYLCASSIEHPGTGELFFGEGSRLTVL.